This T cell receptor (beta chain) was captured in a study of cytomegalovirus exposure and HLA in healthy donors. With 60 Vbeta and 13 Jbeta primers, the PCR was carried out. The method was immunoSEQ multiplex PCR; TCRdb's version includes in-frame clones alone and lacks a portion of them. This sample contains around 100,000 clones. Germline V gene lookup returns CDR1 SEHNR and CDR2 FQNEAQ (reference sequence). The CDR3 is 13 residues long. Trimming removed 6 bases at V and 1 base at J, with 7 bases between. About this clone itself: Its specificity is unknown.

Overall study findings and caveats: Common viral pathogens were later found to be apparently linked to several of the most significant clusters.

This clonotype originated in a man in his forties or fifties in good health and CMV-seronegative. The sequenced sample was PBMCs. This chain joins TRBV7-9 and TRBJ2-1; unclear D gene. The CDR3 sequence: CASRGPSYNEQFF. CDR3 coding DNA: TGTGCCAGCAGGGGCCCTTCCTACAATGAGCAGTTCTTC.